This TCR beta chain was recorded in a study of blood T cell repertoires in COVID-19. Background on the study: Some COVID-19 samples were acute and others convalescent; all came from the United States, Italy and Spain.

Each recovered donor of Cohort 3 presented with two negative PCRs, clearance, or symptom resolution. Repertoires were generated with immunoSEQ multiplex PCR, while TCRdb's copy carries only in-frame clones and drops some. This table has approximately 280,000 clones, roughly 87% appearing once. The CDR3 loop spans 14 amino acids. Germline CDR1 is MNHEY and CDR2 is SVGAGI. Trimming cost V 2 bases and J 1 base, with 8 bases left between them. This clone was counted a single time. This sample also contains other DNA sequences that code for the same CDR3. The chain recombines TRBV6-5 with TRBJ1-1, with D maybe TRBD1 (6 bases). The sequenced sample consisted of PBMCs or T cells enriched from blood (not recorded which). The TCR originated in a woman in her thirties or forties who had recovered from COVID-19. The CDR3, as DNA: TGTGCCAGCAGTTACGAAGGGGGGAACACTGAAGCTTTCTTT. This codes for CASSYEGGNTEAFF.